This T cell receptor beta chain was documented in a study of post-analysis software for immune sequencing data. For the study at large: Disease trajectories encompassed relapsing-remitting, secondary progressive and progressive-relapsing multiple sclerosis.

V was shortened by 6 bases and J by 3 bases, with 6 bases between the two germline ends. This CDR3 comprises 10 residues. CDR1 DFQATT and CDR2 SNEGSKA come from the germline V gene (reference sequence). Whole-study results and caveats: Strong co-clustering by F measure linked samples that shared a preparation batch. When patients were compared with controls, five TRBV segments were more frequent, TRBV5-6, TRBV5-1 and TRBV20-1 among them. Significantly lower normalized Chao1 diversity was found in patients with multiple sclerosis relative to controls.

In regard to this clonotype: Its target is unknown.

Libraries were made from TCR beta cDNA, and they carried unique molecular identifiers. Each batch of about 0.9 to 10 million T cells produced some 450,000 cDNA molecules. TCRdb reanalysed the PCR reads using MiXCR and keeps one entry per CDR3 protein. The data show about 820,000 distinct CDR3 sequences, 53% seen once. The clonotype was recovered from a girl aged 10 to 17 with multiple sclerosis. The V gene is TRBV20-1, the J gene TRBJ2-7, with D possibly TRBD1 on 6 matching bases. The sequencing sample was made of blood. CDR3: CSAGGYEQYF. CDR3 in DNA: TGCAGTGCAGGGGGCTACGAGCAGTACTTC.